Listed here are 23 T cell receptor beta chains from one sample, sequenced in a study of cytomegalovirus exposure and HLA in healthy donors. PCR was performed using 60 Vbeta and 13 Jbeta primers. Repertoires were generated with immunoSEQ multiplex PCR, while TCRdb's copy carries only in-frame clones and drops some. The data show 90,000 to 120,000 clones, 65% to 75% seen once. Source material: PBMCs. The source is a young woman in good health and CMV-seropositive.

This rearrangement joins TRBV21-1 to TRBJ2-7; the table gives TRBD2 as D, unverified against the DNA. TRBV21-1 is a known pseudogene. This CDR3 spans 13 amino acids. The CDR3 loop is CASSKGAIRTEYF. In DNA form, the CDR3 reads TGTGCCAGCAGCAAAGGTGCCATCCGGACTGAGTACTTC.

This chain uses TRBV7-2 with TRBJ2-7, with TRBD2 matching 9 bases. The DNA matches TRBJ2-1 better at its end, which makes the J call doubtful. This CDR3 spans 16 amino acids. From germline, CDR1 is SGHTA and CDR2 FQGNSA. CDR3 amino acids: CASSLVTSGSTIEQFF. CDR3 DNA: TGTGCCAGCAGCTTAGTGACTAGCGGCAGTACAATCGAGCAGTTCTTC.

The V gene is TRBV28, the J gene TRBJ2-1, with D possibly TRBD2 on 6 matching bases. Trimming removed 4 bases at V and 7 bases at J, with 17 bases between. Germline V lookup: CDR1 MDHEN, CDR2 SYDVKM. The CDR3 runs to 15 residues. The CDR3 is CASSSPGLPANEQFF. CDR3 nucleotide sequence: TGTGCCAGCAGTTCCCCGGGACTGCCTGCTAATGAGCAGTTCTTC. The whole variable domain, remainder taken from reference TRBV28 and TRBJ2-1, is DVKVTQSSRYLVKRTGEKVFLECVQDMDHENMFWYRQDPGLGLRLIYFSYDVKMKEKGDIPEGYSVSREKKERFSLILESASTNQTSMYLCASSSPGLPANEQFFGPGTRLTVL.

This clone was detected a few times. The chain joins TRBV10-3 to TRBJ2-1; 14 nucleotides line up with TRBD2. The J segment lost 3 bases and the V segment lost 8 bases, leaving 6 bases of the junction unmatched. The CDR3 extends over 16 amino acids. Germline CDR1 and CDR2: ENHRY and SYGVKD. In nucleotides, the CDR3 is TGTGCCATCGGCGGGACTAGCGGGAGCCTCTACAATGAGCAGTTCTTC. As protein: CAIGGTSGSLYNEQFF.

DNA for the CDR3: TGTGCCAGCAGCTTGGTAGGGGGCTGGGAGACCCAGTACTTC. Residues: CASSLVGGWETQYF. The rearrangement links TRBV5-4 to TRBJ2-5; 7 bases fit TRBD1. Germline assignment: CDR1 SGHNT and CDR2 YYREEE (reference sequence). Unmatched junction bases numbered 4, after V lost 0 bases and J lost 5 bases. The CDR3 is 14 residues long.

This clone was observed a few times. This rearrangement joins TRBV7-2 to TRBJ2-3, with 10 nucleotides matching TRBD2. Per the germline V gene, CDR1 is SGHTA and CDR2 is FQGNSA. The length of the CDR3 is 16 residues. Germline trimming cut 2 bases from V and 4 bases from J; bases unmatched to any gene: 6. The CDR3 sequence: CASSLSSGRSSDTQYF. The CDR3 region has the DNA TGTGCCAGCAGCTTAAGTAGCGGGAGGAGTTCAGATACGCAGTATTTT.

The rearrangement joins TRBV19 to TRBJ2-7; D may be TRBD1 (5 bases). CDR3 length: 13 amino acids. Germline CDR1 is LNHDA and CDR2 is SQIVND (reference sequence). V lost 4 bases, J lost 6 bases, and 13 bases lay in between. CDR3 loop: CASSTLGQAEQYF. The CDR3 DNA reads as TGTGCCAGTAGTACCCTGGGGCAGGCCGAGCAGTACTTC. Combining the CDR3 with reference TRBV19 and TRBJ2-7 gives the whole variable domain DGGITQSPKYLFRKEGQNVTLSCEQNLNHDAMYWYRQDPGQGLRLIYYSQIVNDFQKGDIAEGYSVSREKKESFPLTVTSAQKNPTAFYLCASSTLGQAEQYFGPGTRLTVT.

This clone has only a few counts. The V call is TRBV5-1, the J call TRBJ2-7; a possible D gene is TRBD2 (5 bases). Trimming cost V 1 base and J 4 bases, with 15 bases left between them. The germline V gene has CDR1 SGHRS and CDR2 YFSETQ. The CDR3 runs to 15 residues. This CDR3 reads CASSLLGREGYEQYF. The DNA of the CDR3 is TGCGCCAGCAGCTTGTTAGGACGGGAAGGATACGAGCAGTACTTC.

The CDR3 DNA sequence: TGTGCCAGCACTCCTGAGGGACAGGGAGGGTACTATGGCTACACCTTC. As protein: CASTPEGQGGYYGYTF. J is TRBJ1-2 and V is TRBV2; 9 bases are shared with TRBD1. Trimming removed 7 bases from V and 3 bases from J; junction bases left unmatched: 12. The CDR3 has 16 amino acids. Per the germline V gene, CDR1 is SNHLY and CDR2 is FYNNEI. Using reference TRBV2 and TRBJ1-2 for the parts outside the CDR3, the full variable domain is EPEVTQTPSHQVTQMGQEVILRCVPISNHLYFYWYRQILGQKVEFLVSFYNNEISEKSEIFDDQFSVERPDGSNFTLKIRSTKLEDSAMYFCASTPEGQGGYYGYTFGSGTRLTVV.

The chain joins TRBV10-3 to TRBJ2-7, with 8 nucleotides matching TRBD1. This CDR3 has 13 amino acids. V gave up 4 bases and J gave up 6 bases; unmatched junction bases: 5. Germline V gives CDR1 ENHRY, CDR2 SYGVKD. CDR3 coding DNA: TGTGCCATCAGTGTGACAGGGGAGCGCGAGCAGTACTTC. It specifies CAISVTGEREQYF.

The table lists this clone with a few counts. This chain uses TRBV19 with TRBJ1-5, with 7 bases identical to TRBD1. This CDR3 contains 14 residues. The V gene's germline CDR1 is LNHDA and CDR2 SQIVND (reference sequence). V lost 2 bases to trimming and J lost 5 bases; unmatched junction nucleotides: 3. In DNA, the CDR3 is TGTGCCAGTAGTATAACGACAGGGCATCAGCCCCAGCATTTT. Translated: CASSITTGHQPQHF.

This clone came up once. The chain recombines TRBV4-1 with TRBJ2-7, with 10 bases that match TRBD1. The CDR3 is made up of 16 amino acids. V lost 3 bases, J lost 4 bases, and 9 bases stayed unmatched. Germline assignment: CDR1 MGHRA and CDR2 YSYEKL. The CDR3 DNA sequence: TGCGCCAGCAGCCAGGGGGCGACAGGGGGCATGTACGAGCAGTACTTC. Protein: CASSQGATGGMYEQYF.

V usage is TRBV7-9 and J usage is TRBJ2-5, with 7 bases fitting TRBD2. CDR3 size: 14 residues. The ends lost 5 bases at V and 5 bases at J; junction bases unmatched: 8. Germline CDR1 reads SEHNR; CDR2 reads FQNEAQ (reference sequence). This chain's CDR3 is CASSPTGGGETQYF. Here the CDR3 DNA reads TGTGCCAGCAGCCCCACCGGCGGGGGTGAGACCCAGTACTTC.

The J gene is TRBJ2-3, the V gene TRBV4-3, with 9 bases fitting TRBD2. From germline, CDR1 is LGHNA and CDR2 YSLEER. This CDR3 has 17 residues. V was clipped by 0 bases and J by 2 bases; unmatched bases: 6. DNA of the CDR3: TGCGCCAGCAGCCAAGATAGGCTAGCGGGGCACACAGATACGCAGTATTTT. Translating it yields CASSQDRLAGHTDTQYF.

Turning to this clone: The junction departs from germline at one end; a sequencing error may be responsible. The rearrangement links TRBV7-9 to TRBJ2-7; 12 positions agree with TRBD1. This CDR3 is built from 16 residues. CDR1 is SEHNR, CDR2 FQNEAQ, per germline (reference sequence). The CDR3 sequence is CSSSLWGTGGIHEQYF. In nucleotides, the CDR3 is TGTTCCAGCAGCTTATGGGGGACAGGGGGCATCCACGAGCAGTACTTC.

The J gene is TRBJ2-7, the V gene TRBV7-8, with 10 nucleotides matching TRBD1. Germline assignment: CDR1 SGHVS and CDR2 FQNEAQ. The CDR3 consists of 15 residues. With V trimmed by 2 bases and J by 4 bases, 5 bases remained unmatched. CDR3 protein: CASSLRRDRGYEQYF. Here the CDR3 DNA reads TGTGCCAGCAGCTTAAGGCGGGACAGGGGTTACGAGCAGTACTTC. Supplemented by reference TRBV7-8 and TRBJ2-7, the full variable domain reads GAGVSQSPRYKVAKRGQDVALRCDPISGHVSLFWYQQALGQGPEFLTYFQNEAQLDKSGLPSDRFFAERPEGSVSTLKIQRTQQEDSAVYLCASSLRRDRGYEQYFGPGTRLTVT.

The chain uses TRBV5-1 and TRBJ1-2, with D hard to call. CDR1 SGHRS and CDR2 YFSETQ come from the germline V gene. The CDR3 is 14 residues long. Trimming cost V 0 bases and J 5 bases, with 11 bases left between them. CDR3 residues: CASSLGLSGYGYTF. The CDR3 nucleotides read TGCGCCAGCAGCTTGGGGTTATCGGGGTATGGCTACACCTTC.

The rearrangement links TRBV28 to TRBJ2-3, with TRBD1 matching 9 bases. This CDR3 is built from 18 residues. Germline V gene sequence: CDR1 MDHEN, CDR2 SYDVKM. With V trimmed by 4 bases and J by 6 bases, 17 bases remained unmatched. The DNA of the CDR3 is TGTGCCAGCAGTTCCAGGGCCGGGACAGGGTCACTAGCGGATACGCAGTATTTT. Translated: CASSSRAGTGSLADTQYF.

The CDR3 loop is CASSFTGLAGRETQYF. The CDR3 coding sequence is TGTGCCAGCAGTTTCACCGGACTAGCGGGGAGGGAGACCCAGTACTTC. The chain couples TRBV6-5 to TRBJ2-5; 12 bases are a match to TRBD2. The CDR3 contains 16 residues. CDR1 and CDR2 from the germline V gene are MNHEY and SVGAGI. V shed 4 bases, J shed 5 bases, and the junction held 8 bases outside the gene matches.

This clone has just one count. The chain joins TRBV19 to TRBJ2-1; the D gene is possibly TRBD2 (5 bases). The CDR3 runs 17 residues. Germline lookup yields CDR1 LNHDA and CDR2 SQIVND (reference sequence). The ends were cut back, 4 bases at V and 0 bases at J, with 16 bases in the middle. The CDR3 DNA reads as TGTGCCAGTAGTACCCCCATAGCGATTAGCTCCTACAATGAGCAGTTCTTC. Its protein product is CASSTPIAISSYNEQFF. Using reference TRBV19 and TRBJ2-1 for the parts outside the CDR3, the full variable domain is DGGITQSPKYLFRKEGQNVTLSCEQNLNHDAMYWYRQDPGQGLRLIYYSQIVNDFQKGDIAEGYSVSREKKESFPLTVTSAQKNPTAFYLCASSTPIAISSYNEQFFGPGTRLTVL.

Only a few counts were recorded for this clone. CDR3 nucleotides: TGCGCCAGCAGCCAAGATGGGGCTAGCGGGAGAGGGGGTACGCAGTATTTT. This sequence encodes CASSQDGASGRGGTQYF. V and J are TRBV4-3 and TRBJ2-3; 10 bases line up with TRBD2. The germline V gene encodes CDR1 LGHNA and CDR2 YSLEER. The ends lost 0 bases at V and 8 bases at J; junction bases unmatched: 11. CDR3 length: 17 residues.

The chain joins TRBV28 to TRBJ1-3, with D tentatively TRBD1 (6 bases). The CDR3 extends over 14 amino acids. CDR1 is MDHEN and CDR2 is SYDVKM in the germline V gene. V was clipped by 6 bases and J by 7 bases, with 16 bases between them. CDR3 sequence reads: CASRPGQSGNTIYF. The CDR3, as DNA: TGTGCCAGCAGGCCGGGACAATCGGGGAACACCATATATTTT.

This clone was observed a handful of times. The chain recombines TRBV7-9 with TRBJ2-1; possibly TRBD1 for D (6 bases). Germline V gene lookup returns CDR1 SEHNR and CDR2 FQNEAQ (reference sequence). V was pared by 5 bases and J by 5 bases, with 10 bases between. The CDR3 spans 13 residues. In nucleotides, the CDR3 is TGTGCCAGCAGCACCCAGGGGCACAATGAGCAGTTCTTC. Its protein is CASSTQGHNEQFF.